The 9 T cell receptor beta chains reported below all come from one sample, sequenced in a study of blood T cell repertoires in COVID-19. The protocol was immunoSEQ multiplex PCR, while the TCRdb copy is restricted to in-frame clones and leaves out a portion. The data contain some 260,000 clones, around nine tenths of them singletons. Material: peripheral blood. The receptors were sampled from a middle-aged woman who had recovered from COVID-19.

The chain combines TRBV7-2 with TRBJ1-2, with 10 bases aligning to TRBD1. The J segment lost 1 base and the V segment lost 3 bases, leaving 2 bases of the junction unmatched. This CDR3 is 15 amino acids long. In germline, CDR1 is SGHTA, CDR2 FQGNSA. In DNA form, the CDR3 reads TGTGCCAGCAGCTTTTGGGACAGGGGTAACTATGGCTACACCTTC. Translating it yields CASSFWDRGNYGYTF. Drawing the rest from reference TRBV7-2 and TRBJ1-2, the complete variable domain is GAGVSQSPSNKVTEKGKDVELRCDPISGHTALYWYRQSLGQGLEFLIYFQGNSAPDKSGLPSDRFSAERTGGSVSTLTIQRTQQEDSAVYLCASSFWDRGNYGYTFGSGTRLTVV.

In nucleotides, the CDR3 is TGCGCCAGCAGCTACCACACATTGACAGCTAGCTCTGGAAACACCATATATTTT. It specifies CASSYHTLTASSGNTIYF. The rearrangement joins TRBV5-1 to TRBJ1-3; D possibly corresponds to TRBD1 (5 bases). The CDR3 sequence is 18 residues long. Germline values: CDR1 SGHRS, CDR2 YFSETQ. Trimming pared 3 bases from V and 0 bases from J, leaving 19 bases between.

The CDR3 region has the DNA TGTGCCAGCTCACTCCAGGGGGCCACGAACACCGGGGAGCTGTTTTTT. It translates to CASSLQGATNTGELFF. This chain links TRBV18 with TRBJ2-2; 8 bases agree with TRBD1. Trimming took 4 bases from V and 0 from J; bases not matched to a gene: 4. Germline assignment: CDR1 KGHSH and CDR2 LQKENI. CDR3 length equals 16 residues.

The rearrangement joins TRBV27 to TRBJ1-4, with D possibly being TRBD1 (5 bases). Germline assignment: CDR1 MNHEY and CDR2 SMNVEV (reference sequence). V was trimmed by 6 bases and J by 6 bases, leaving 20 bases between them. The CDR3 length is 16 residues. The CDR3 reads CASRPLTGLDYEKLFF. CDR3 sequence (DNA): TGTGCCAGCAGGCCACTCACAGGTTTAGATTATGAAAAACTGTTTTTT.

The V call is TRBV5-1, the J call TRBJ2-3, with a weak D call TRBD1 (5 bases). V was shortened by 0 bases and J by 3 bases, with 11 bases between the two germline ends. Germline CDR1 reads SGHRS; CDR2 reads YFSETQ. The CDR3 sequence is 15 residues long. CDR3 sequence (DNA): TGCGCCAGCAGCTTGGTTGGGGCCTGGACAGATACGCAGTATTTT. This gives the protein CASSLVGAWTDTQYF.

V gene TRBV11-3 combines with J gene TRBJ2-7; 12 bases agree with TRBD1. This CDR3 comprises 19 residues. Germline CDR1 SGHNT, CDR2 YENEEA. The ends lost 5 bases at V and 6 bases at J; junction bases unmatched: 20. The CDR3 here is CASSAPGTGGLVRLSEQYF. CDR3 in DNA: TGTGCCAGCAGCGCCCCCGGGACAGGGGGCTTAGTACGACTCAGCGAGCAGTACTTC.

This chain connects TRBV2 to TRBJ2-6; D perhaps matches TRBD1 (5 bases). The CDR3 is 15 amino acids. CDR1 is SNHLY, CDR2 FYNNEI, per germline. V was trimmed by 5 bases and J by 2 bases, leaving 10 bases between them. CDR3 DNA: TGTGCCAGCAGTTTCAGGGCAACTGGGGCCAACGTCCTGACTTTC. Encoded protein: CASSFRATGANVLTF.

The rearrangement links TRBV7-8 to TRBJ1-3; possible D gene TRBD1, 5 bases. The V end was cut by 5 bases, the J end by 9 bases, with 17 bases between. In germline, CDR1 is SGHVS, CDR2 FQNEAQ. This CDR3 contains 14 residues. The CDR3 loop reads CASSLLSLQGTIYF. CDR3 DNA sequence: TGTGCCAGCAGCCTATTATCCCTCCAGGGCACCATATATTTT.

In this sample, this clone turned up once. The rearrangement joins TRBV18 to TRBJ1-1; 7 bases line up with TRBD1. The germline CDR1 and CDR2 sequences are KGHSH and LQKENI. Trimming removed 1 base from V and 4 bases from J; junction bases left unmatched: 6. The CDR3 runs 15 residues. The CDR3 coding sequence is TGTGCCAGCTCACCACTATTAACAGGGGTCACTGAAGCTTTCTTT. Its translation is CASSPLLTGVTEAFF.